The sequence of this T cell receptor beta chain was determined in a study of CD8+CD57+ T cells in acquired aplastic anemia. As for the study in general: Average DNA yield from sorted CD4+ and CD8+ cells was around 3.2 ug. Whole-study findings and limits: Common to patients and controls were approximately 30 CD8+ CDR3 sequences.

The study profiled TCR beta VDJ and CDR3 using genomic DNA as template. A single record per CDR3 protein comes from TCRdb applying MiXCR to the reads. The sample shows approximately 200,000 distinct CDR3 sequences, roughly 45% of them seen only once. Germline loops: CDR1 LNHDA, CDR2 SQIVND (reference sequence). The V and J ends lost 7 bases and 9 bases respectively, with 13 bases between them. There are 13 residues in the CDR3. This clonotype counts as medium-sized. Its antigen is as yet unknown. An expansion of CD8+CD57+ cells by flow cytometry had been shown in patients chosen for sequencing. The chain uses TRBV19 and TRBJ1-6; a possible D gene is TRBD1 (6 bases). The clonotype comes from a human donor with aplastic anemia. Source material: sorted CD4+, CD8+, or CD8+CD57+ T cells (not recorded which) from PBMCs. For the CDR3, the DNA is TGTGCCAGTACCCGACAGGACGGTTCACCCCTCCACTTT. This codes for CASTRQDGSPLHF.